This section outlines one TCR beta chain sequence together with its context. Within the sample, other DNA sequences also encode this same CDR3. This entry belongs to a study of blood T cell repertoires in COVID-19. Study information: PBMCs, B-cell-depleted T cells, or T cells provided the cDNA or gDNA that made up the material.

The method was immunoSEQ multiplex PCR; TCRdb's version includes in-frame clones alone and lacks a portion of them. In the table there are 150,000 to 200,000 clones, about 86% of which are singletons. The specimen sequenced was peripheral blood. The sequence derives from a human donor with acute or convalescent COVID-19. The donor label of this sample is uncertain.

CDR3 loop: CASSPLAGGGSYNEQFF. The CDR3 nucleotides are TGTGCCAGCTCACCACTGGCGGGAGGGGGCTCCTACAATGAGCAGTTCTTC. This chain connects TRBV18 to TRBJ2-1, with 9 bases that match TRBD2. The J segment lost 0 bases and the V segment lost 1 base, leaving 4 bases of the junction unmatched. The germline V gene encodes CDR1 KGHSH and CDR2 LQKENI. This CDR3 region has 17 residues.